Shown below are 19 T cell receptor beta chains from a single sample sequenced in a study of T cell responses to AZD1222 COVID-19 vaccine. Only in-frame clones appear in the TCRdb table, and some are missing; sequencing was by immunoSEQ multiplex PCR. Of 160,000 or so clones listed, more than 75% are singletons. Sequenced here: peripheral blood, sampled 28 days after the second AZD1222 dose. The receptors stem from an adult who received the AZD1222 COVID-19 vaccine.

The chain combines TRBV27 with TRBJ2-1; 11 bases are a match to TRBD2. The CDR3 extends over 16 amino acids. The junction had 1 base not matched to a gene; V was cut back by 1 base and J by 2 bases. Germline CDR1 MNHEY, CDR2 SMNVEV (reference sequence). The CDR3 reads CASSLLLAGAYNEQFF. CDR3 bases: TGTGCCAGCAGTTTATTACTAGCGGGGGCCTACAATGAGCAGTTCTTC.

The chain uses TRBV7-9 and TRBJ2-3; TRBD2 matches at 8 bases. Germline CDR1 SEHNR, CDR2 FQNEAQ (reference sequence). After removal of 6 bases from V and 3 bases from J, the junction contained 8 bases not matched to a gene. The CDR3 has 15 amino acids. CDR3 DNA sequence: TGTGCCAGCAGTCACAATAGCGGGACAACAGATACGCAGTATTTT. Amino acids: CASSHNSGTTDTQYF.

This clone showed up just once. The genes are TRBV5-1 and TRBJ2-2; D call uncertain. This CDR3 is 15 amino acids long. The germline V gene has CDR1 SGHRS and CDR2 YFSETQ. The germline V and J ends were trimmed by 1 base and 0 bases, with 7 bases remaining between them. CDR3: CASSLQQTNTGELFF. CDR3 nucleotide sequence: TGCGCCAGCAGCTTGCAACAGACGAACACCGGGGAGCTGTTTTTT.

In DNA form, the CDR3 reads TGTGCCAGCAGCTTAGGACAACTGGCGGTCACAGATACGCAGTATTTT. Translating gives CASSLGQLAVTDTQYF. This sequence joins TRBV7-2 and TRBJ2-3; D not resolved. With 1 base removed from V and 2 bases from J, the gap between germline ends came to 13 bases. Germline CDR1 is SGHTA and CDR2 is FQGNSA. CDR3 length equals 16 residues. Using reference TRBV7-2 and TRBJ2-3 for the parts outside the CDR3, the full variable domain is GAGVSQSPSNKVTEKGKDVELRCDPISGHTALYWYRQSLGQGLEFLIYFQGNSAPDKSGLPSDRFSAERTGGSVSTLTIQRTQQEDSAVYLCASSLGQLAVTDTQYFGPGTRLTVL.

The J gene is TRBJ1-1, the V gene TRBV6-2 or TRBV6-3, with a possible D match to TRBD1 (5 bases). The V end was cut by 2 bases, the J end by 2 bases, with 21 bases between. The CDR3 runs 18 residues. CDR1 and CDR2 from the germline V gene are MNHEY and SVGEGT. The CDR3 loop is CASSYRKKRTNDNTEAFF. In nucleotides, the CDR3 is TGTGCCAGCAGTTACAGGAAGAAGAGGACAAACGATAACACTGAAGCTTTCTTT.

The J gene is TRBJ1-2, the V gene TRBV6-2 or TRBV6-3; maybe TRBD1 (5 bases). The germline V and J ends were trimmed by 6 bases and 4 bases, with 18 bases remaining between them. The CDR3 is 15 residues long. Germline CDR1 reads MNHEY; CDR2 reads SVGEGT. CDR3 sequence reads: CASSPDSGLTYGYTF. The DNA for the CDR3 is TGTGCCAGCAGCCCCGACTCGGGACTGACCTATGGCTACACCTTC.

The chain is built from TRBV28 and TRBJ2-1; TRBD1 aligns across 9 bases. With V trimmed by 5 bases and J by 2 bases, 4 bases remained unmatched. This CDR3 is 15 amino acids long. The V gene's germline CDR1 is MDHEN and CDR2 SYDVKM. The CDR3 region is CASSQQGAPYNEQFF. The CDR3 region has the DNA TGTGCCAGCAGTCAACAGGGGGCCCCCTACAATGAGCAGTTCTTC. The variable domain in full, with the rest retrieved from reference TRBV28 and TRBJ2-1, is DVKVTQSSRYLVKRTGEKVFLECVQDMDHENMFWYRQDPGLGLRLIYFSYDVKMKEKGDIPEGYSVSREKKERFSLILESASTNQTSMYLCASSQQGAPYNEQFFGPGTRLTVL.

This clone was detected only a few times. The chain is built from TRBV11-2 and TRBJ2-2; 8 nucleotides agree with TRBD2. Trimming took 3 bases from V and 5 from J; bases not matched to a gene: 8. The CDR3 consists of 16 residues. The germline gives CDR1 SGHAT, CDR2 FQNNGV. The CDR3 nucleotides are TGTGCCAGCAGCTTCCAAACTAGCGGATTAACCGGGGAGCTGTTTTTT. This gives the protein CASSFQTSGLTGELFF.

The rearrangement links TRBV28 to TRBJ2-7; D is ambiguous. This CDR3 has 15 residues. The V gene's germline CDR1 is MDHEN and CDR2 SYDVKM. V lost 4 bases and J 2 bases, leaving 15 bases between the germline ends. The CDR3 sequence is CASSSNGGYTYEQYF. CDR3 nucleotide sequence: TGTGCCAGCAGTTCCAATGGTGGGTACACCTACGAGCAGTACTTC.

J is TRBJ2-5 and V is TRBV7-2; D may be TRBD1 or TRBD2 (5 bases each). The V end lost 2 bases, the J end lost 4 bases, and 8 bases lay between the germline ends. Germline lookup yields CDR1 SGHTA and CDR2 FQGNSA. This CDR3 has 13 residues. The CDR3 loop is CASSLLGVETQYF. CDR3 coding DNA: TGTGCCAGCAGCTTATTGGGGGTAGAGACCCAGTACTTC. The full variable domain, in which reference TRBV7-2 and TRBJ2-5 provide the parts outside the CDR3, is GAGVSQSPSNKVTEKGKDVELRCDPISGHTALYWYRQSLGQGLEFLIYFQGNSAPDKSGLPSDRFSAERTGGSVSTLTIQRTQQEDSAVYLCASSLLGVETQYFGPGTRLLVL.

This clone was recorded only once. The chain employs TRBV6-2 or TRBV6-3 and TRBJ1-6, with 12 bases aligning to TRBD1. The CDR3 covers 17 residues. The germline gives CDR1 MNHEY, CDR2 SVGEGT. V was clipped by 2 bases and J by 10 bases; unmatched bases: 9. CDR3 nucleotides: TGTGCCAGCAGTTACGCGGGACAGGGGGCATTTGGCTCACCCCTCCACTTT. Translating gives CASSYAGQGAFGSPLHF.

This rearrangement joins TRBV5-4 to TRBJ2-2, with 8 bases matching TRBD1. The CDR3 consists of 14 residues. CDR1 and CDR2 from the germline V gene are SGHNT and YYREEE (reference sequence). V was pared by 6 bases and J by 8 bases, with 9 bases of the junction left unmatched. CDR3 sequence reads: CASKGTGLGGELFF. The DNA for the CDR3 is TGTGCCAGCAAGGGGACAGGCTTAGGGGGGGAGCTGTTTTTT.

The genes are TRBV3-1 (or the pseudogene TRBV3-2) and TRBJ1-4; TRBD1 is a possible D gene (5 bases). Germline CDR1 is LGHDT and CDR2 is YNNKEL (reference sequence). V lost 4 bases and J 0 bases, leaving 9 bases between the germline ends. CDR3 length: 15 residues. The CDR3: CASSRRQTTNEKLFF. The CDR3 DNA reads as TGTGCCAGCAGCCGCAGACAGACAACTAATGAAAAACTGTTTTTT.

The chain links TRBV29-1 to TRBJ2-6; D ambiguous. Germline CDR1 is SQVTM and CDR2 is ANQGSEA. Between the trimmed V and J ends, which lost 6 bases and 0 bases, there was a span of 6 bases. The CDR3 extends over 13 amino acids. CDR3 bases: TGCAGCGTAGGCCACTCTGGGGCCAACGTCCTGACTTTC. It encodes CSVGHSGANVLTF.

The V call is TRBV25-1, the J call TRBJ2-7, with TRBD2 matching 12 bases. The CDR3 length is 14 residues. V shed 3 bases and J 9 bases; nucleotides not matched to a gene: 6. Germline CDR1 reads MGHDK; CDR2 reads SYGVNS. CDR3 bases: TGTGCCAGCAGTGAGCCCCTAGCGGGAGGGGTGCAGTACTTC. Its protein is CASSEPLAGGVQYF.

J is TRBJ2-6 and V is TRBV28, with D unclear. Trimming removed 2 bases at V and 2 bases at J, with 7 bases between. Germline-derived CDR1 and CDR2 are MDHEN and SYDVKM. This CDR3 has 15 residues. The CDR3 DNA sequence: TGTGCCAGCAGTTTAACGGACGCTGGGGCCAACGTCCTGACTTTC. Amino acids: CASSLTDAGANVLTF.

The chain combines TRBV27 with TRBJ2-3, with unresolved D. CDR3 size: 13 residues. The germline V gene encodes CDR1 MNHEY and CDR2 SMNVEV (reference sequence). Trimming cost V 1 base and J 6 bases, with 8 bases left between them. The CDR3 DNA sequence: TGTGCCAGCAGTTTATTCTTAGGGGATACGCAGTATTTT. This gives the protein CASSLFLGDTQYF.

This chain connects TRBV5-6 to TRBJ2-3, with 11 bases fitting TRBD2. The J segment lost 5 bases and the V segment lost 3 bases, leaving 8 bases of the junction unmatched. This CDR3 contains 16 residues. The germline CDR1 and CDR2 sequences are SGHDT and YYEEEE. DNA for the CDR3: TGTGCCAGCAGCTCCCTTAGCGGGAGGGCCCAAGATACGCAGTATTTT. Its protein product is CASSSLSGRAQDTQYF.

This clone showed up just once. This chain connects TRBV15 to TRBJ1-1, with D possibly being TRBD1 (5 bases). Trimming pared 0 bases from V and 0 bases from J, leaving 20 bases between. The germline CDR1 and CDR2 sequences are LNHNV and YYDKDF (reference sequence). The CDR3 consists of 19 residues. CDR3 residues: CATSREGSPGGIMNTEAFF. The CDR3 DNA reads TGTGCCACCAGCAGAGAGGGCTCCCCGGGGGGGATCATGAACACTGAAGCTTTCTTT.